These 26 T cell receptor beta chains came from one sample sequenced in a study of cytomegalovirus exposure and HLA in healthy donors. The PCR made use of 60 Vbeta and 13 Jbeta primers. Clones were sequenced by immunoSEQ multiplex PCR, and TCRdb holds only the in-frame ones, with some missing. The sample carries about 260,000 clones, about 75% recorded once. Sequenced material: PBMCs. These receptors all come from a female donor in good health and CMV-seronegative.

Here the CDR3 reads CASSDSSSAPYNEQFF. CDR3 in DNA: TGTGCCAGCAGTGACTCTTCCAGCGCCCCCTACAATGAGCAGTTCTTC. The chain is built from TRBV6-4 and TRBJ2-1; no firm D call. The V and J ends lost 0 bases and 2 bases respectively, with 11 bases between them. The CDR3 consists of 16 residues. Germline lookup yields CDR1 MRHNA and CDR2 SNTAGT.

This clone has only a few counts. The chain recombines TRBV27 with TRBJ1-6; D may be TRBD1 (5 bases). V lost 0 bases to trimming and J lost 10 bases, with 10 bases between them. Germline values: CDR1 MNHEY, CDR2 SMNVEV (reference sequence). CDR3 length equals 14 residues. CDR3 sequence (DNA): TGTGCCAGCAGTTTATCCCAGGGCAAGTCACCCCTCCACTTT. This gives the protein CASSLSQGKSPLHF.

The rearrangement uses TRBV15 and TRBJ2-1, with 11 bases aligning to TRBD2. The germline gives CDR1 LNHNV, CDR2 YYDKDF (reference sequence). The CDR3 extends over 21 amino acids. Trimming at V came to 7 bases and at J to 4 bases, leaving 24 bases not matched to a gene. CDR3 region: CATTAQVGRLAGGSGYNEQFF. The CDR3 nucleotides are TGTGCCACCACAGCTCAGGTCGGACGCCTAGCGGGAGGTTCGGGGTACAATGAGCAGTTCTTC.

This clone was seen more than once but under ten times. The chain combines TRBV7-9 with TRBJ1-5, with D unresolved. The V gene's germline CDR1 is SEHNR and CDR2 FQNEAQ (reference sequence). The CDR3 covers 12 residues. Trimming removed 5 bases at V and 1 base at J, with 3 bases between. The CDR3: CASSRSNQPQHF. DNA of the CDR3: TGTGCCAGCAGCCGGAGCAATCAGCCCCAGCATTTT.

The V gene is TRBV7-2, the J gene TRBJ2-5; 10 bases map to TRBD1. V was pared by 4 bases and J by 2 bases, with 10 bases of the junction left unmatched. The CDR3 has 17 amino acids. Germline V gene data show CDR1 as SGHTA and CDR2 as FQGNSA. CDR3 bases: TGTGCCAGCAGCTCGGACCGGGACAGGGGACATCAAGAGACCCAGTACTTC. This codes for CASSSDRDRGHQETQYF.

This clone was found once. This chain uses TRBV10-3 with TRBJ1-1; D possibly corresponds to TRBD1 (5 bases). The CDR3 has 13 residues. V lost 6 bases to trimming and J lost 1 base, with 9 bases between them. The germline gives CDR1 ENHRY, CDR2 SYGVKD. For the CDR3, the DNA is TGTGCCATCAGGGGGACTGAGAACACTGAAGCTTTCTTT. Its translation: CAIRGTENTEAFF.

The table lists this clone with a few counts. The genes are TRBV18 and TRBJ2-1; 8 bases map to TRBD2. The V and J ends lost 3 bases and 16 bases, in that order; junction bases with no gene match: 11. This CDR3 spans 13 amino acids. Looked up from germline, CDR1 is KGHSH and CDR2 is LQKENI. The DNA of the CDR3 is TGTGCCAGCTCACCGGGGACTAGGGCGGAAAAATTCTTC. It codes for CASSPGTRAEKFF.

The CDR3 nucleotides read TGTGCCAGTACCGGGACTAGCGGGAGGGCCGACGAGACCCAGTACTTC. Encoded protein: CASTGTSGRADETQYF. The chain uses TRBV2 and TRBJ2-5, with 16 nucleotides matching TRBD2. CDR1 SNHLY and CDR2 FYNNEI come from the germline V gene. The CDR3 has 16 residues. J gave up 5 bases and V 9 bases, and 9 bases lay outside the gene matches.

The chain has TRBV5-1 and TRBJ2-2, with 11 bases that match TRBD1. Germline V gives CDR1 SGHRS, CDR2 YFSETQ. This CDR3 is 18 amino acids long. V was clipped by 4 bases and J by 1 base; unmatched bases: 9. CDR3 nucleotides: TGCGCCAGCAGCCCAGGACAGGGGGCTGAGTGGAACACCGGGGAGCTGTTTTTT. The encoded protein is CASSPGQGAEWNTGELFF.

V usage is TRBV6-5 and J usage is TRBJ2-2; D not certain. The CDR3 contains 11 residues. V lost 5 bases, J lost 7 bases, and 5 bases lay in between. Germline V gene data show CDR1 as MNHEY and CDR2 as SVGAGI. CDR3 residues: CASSTRGELFF. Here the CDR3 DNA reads TGTGCCAGCAGTACTCGCGGGGAGCTGTTTTTT.

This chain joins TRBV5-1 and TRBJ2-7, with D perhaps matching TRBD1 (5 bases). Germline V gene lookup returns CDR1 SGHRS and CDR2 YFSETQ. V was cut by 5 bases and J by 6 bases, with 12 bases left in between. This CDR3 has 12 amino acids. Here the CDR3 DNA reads TGCGCCAGCAGAGGGGATGTGGCCGAGCAGTACTTC. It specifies CASRGDVAEQYF. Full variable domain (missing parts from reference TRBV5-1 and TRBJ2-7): KAGVTQTPRYLIKTRGQQVTLSCSPISGHRSVSWYQQTPGQGLQFLFEYFSETQRNKGNFPGRFSGRQFSNSRSEMNVSTLELGDSALYLCASRGDVAEQYFGPGTRLTVT.

The CDR3 DNA is TGTGCCAGTACCTCGGGGGGGGCAGGCTATGGCTACACCTTC. Translated, it gives CASTSGGAGYGYTF. The chain recombines TRBV19 with TRBJ1-2; possible D gene TRBD1, 6 bases. The CDR3 loop spans 14 amino acids. The germline V and J ends were trimmed by 7 bases and 4 bases, with 16 bases remaining between them. Germline CDR1 reads LNHDA; CDR2 reads SQIVND (reference sequence).

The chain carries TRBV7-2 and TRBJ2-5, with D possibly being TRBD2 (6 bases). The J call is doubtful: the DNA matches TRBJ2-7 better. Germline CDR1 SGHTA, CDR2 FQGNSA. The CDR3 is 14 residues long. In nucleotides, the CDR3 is TGTGCCAGCAGCGAAACTAGCAAGCTCTACGAGCAGTACTTC. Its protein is CASSETSKLYEQYF.

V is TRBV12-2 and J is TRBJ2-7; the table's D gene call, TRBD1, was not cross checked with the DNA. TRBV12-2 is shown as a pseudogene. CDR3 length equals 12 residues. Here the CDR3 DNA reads TGTGCAAGTCACTACAGGACAGCCGAGCAGTACTTC. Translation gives CASHYRTAEQYF.

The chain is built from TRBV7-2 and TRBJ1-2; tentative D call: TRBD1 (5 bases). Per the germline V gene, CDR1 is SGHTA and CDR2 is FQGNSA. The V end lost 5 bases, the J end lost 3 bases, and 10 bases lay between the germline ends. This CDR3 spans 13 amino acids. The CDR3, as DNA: TGTGCCAGCAGCCCCGACAGATACTATGGCTACACCTTC. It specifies CASSPDRYYGYTF.

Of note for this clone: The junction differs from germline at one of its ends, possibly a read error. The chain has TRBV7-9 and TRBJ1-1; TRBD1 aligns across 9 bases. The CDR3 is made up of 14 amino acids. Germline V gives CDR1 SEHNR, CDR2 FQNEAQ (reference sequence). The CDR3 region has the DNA TGTTCCAGCAGCTACCCGGGACAGGGAACGGGAGCTTTCTTT. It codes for CSSSYPGQGTGAFF.

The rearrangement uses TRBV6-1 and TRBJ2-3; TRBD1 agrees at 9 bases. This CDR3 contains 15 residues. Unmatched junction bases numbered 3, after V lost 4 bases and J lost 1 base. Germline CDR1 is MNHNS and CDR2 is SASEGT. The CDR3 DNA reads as TGTGCCAGCAGTGGGAGGACAGGGGGCACAGATACGCAGTATTTT. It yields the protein CASSGRTGGTDTQYF.

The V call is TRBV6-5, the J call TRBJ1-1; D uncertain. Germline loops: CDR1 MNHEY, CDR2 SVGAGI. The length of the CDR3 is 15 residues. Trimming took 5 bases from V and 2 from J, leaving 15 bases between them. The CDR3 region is CASSRPPTGNTEAFF. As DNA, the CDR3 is TGTGCCAGCAGTCGACCTCCGACGGGAAACACTGAAGCTTTCTTT.

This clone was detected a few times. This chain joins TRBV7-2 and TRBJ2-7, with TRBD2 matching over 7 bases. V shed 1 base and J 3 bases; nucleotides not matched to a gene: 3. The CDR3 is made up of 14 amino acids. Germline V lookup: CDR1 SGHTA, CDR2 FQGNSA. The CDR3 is CASSLVLADYEQYF. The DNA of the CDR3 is TGTGCCAGCAGCTTAGTTCTAGCGGACTACGAGCAGTACTTC.

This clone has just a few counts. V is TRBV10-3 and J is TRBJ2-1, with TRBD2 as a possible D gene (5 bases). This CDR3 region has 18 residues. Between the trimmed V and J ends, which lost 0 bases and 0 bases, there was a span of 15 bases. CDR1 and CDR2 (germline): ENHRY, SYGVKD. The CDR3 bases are TGTGCCATCAGTGAGTCCGTGGGAGCTACTACCTCCTACAATGAGCAGTTCTTC. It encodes CAISESVGATTSYNEQFF.

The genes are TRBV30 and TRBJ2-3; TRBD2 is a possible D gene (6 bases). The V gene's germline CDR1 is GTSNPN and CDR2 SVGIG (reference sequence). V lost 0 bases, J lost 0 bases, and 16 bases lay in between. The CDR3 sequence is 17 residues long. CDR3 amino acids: CAWSVRRASVSTDTQYF. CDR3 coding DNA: TGTGCCTGGAGTGTAAGGCGGGCTAGCGTAAGCACAGATACGCAGTATTTT.

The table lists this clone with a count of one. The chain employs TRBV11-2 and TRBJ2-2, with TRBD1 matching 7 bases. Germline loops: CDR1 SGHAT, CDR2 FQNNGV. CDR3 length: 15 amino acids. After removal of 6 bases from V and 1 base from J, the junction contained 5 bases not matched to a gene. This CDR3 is CASRPGQLNTGELFF. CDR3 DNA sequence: TGTGCCAGCAGACCGGGACAGCTGAACACCGGGGAGCTGTTTTTT.

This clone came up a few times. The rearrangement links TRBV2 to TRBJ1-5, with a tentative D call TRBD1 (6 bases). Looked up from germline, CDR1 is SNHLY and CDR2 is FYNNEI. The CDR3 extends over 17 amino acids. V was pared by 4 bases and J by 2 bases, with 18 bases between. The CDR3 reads CASSGQVLRDGNQPQHF. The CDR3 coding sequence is TGTGCCAGCAGTGGACAGGTCCTGAGGGATGGCAATCAGCCCCAGCATTTT.

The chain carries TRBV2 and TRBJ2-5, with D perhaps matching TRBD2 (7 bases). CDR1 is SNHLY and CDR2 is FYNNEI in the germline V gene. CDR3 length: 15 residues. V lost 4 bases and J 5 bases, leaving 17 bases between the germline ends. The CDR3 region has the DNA TGTGCCAGCAGTGCCCGGGGGCTCGGGGGGGAGACCCAGTACTTC. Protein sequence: CASSARGLGGETQYF. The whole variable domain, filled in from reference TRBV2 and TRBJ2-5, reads EPEVTQTPSHQVTQMGQEVILRCVPISNHLYFYWYRQILGQKVEFLVSFYNNEISEKSEIFDDQFSVERPDGSNFTLKIRSTKLEDSAMYFCASSARGLGGETQYFGPGTRLLVL.

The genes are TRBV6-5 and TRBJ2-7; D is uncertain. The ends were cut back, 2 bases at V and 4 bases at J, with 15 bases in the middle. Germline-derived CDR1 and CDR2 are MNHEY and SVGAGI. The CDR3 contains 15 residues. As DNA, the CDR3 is TGTGCCAGCAGTTACGGCCACCAACCCATTTACGAGCAGTACTTC. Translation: CASSYGHQPIYEQYF.

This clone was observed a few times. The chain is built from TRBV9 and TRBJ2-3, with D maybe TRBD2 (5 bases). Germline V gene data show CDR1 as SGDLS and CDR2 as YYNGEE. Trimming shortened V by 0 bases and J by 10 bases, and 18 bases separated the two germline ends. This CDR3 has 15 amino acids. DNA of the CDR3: TGTGCCAGCAGCGTAGAGGGCCCGGCGTACGGGGCGCAGTATTTT. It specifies CASSVEGPAYGAQYF.